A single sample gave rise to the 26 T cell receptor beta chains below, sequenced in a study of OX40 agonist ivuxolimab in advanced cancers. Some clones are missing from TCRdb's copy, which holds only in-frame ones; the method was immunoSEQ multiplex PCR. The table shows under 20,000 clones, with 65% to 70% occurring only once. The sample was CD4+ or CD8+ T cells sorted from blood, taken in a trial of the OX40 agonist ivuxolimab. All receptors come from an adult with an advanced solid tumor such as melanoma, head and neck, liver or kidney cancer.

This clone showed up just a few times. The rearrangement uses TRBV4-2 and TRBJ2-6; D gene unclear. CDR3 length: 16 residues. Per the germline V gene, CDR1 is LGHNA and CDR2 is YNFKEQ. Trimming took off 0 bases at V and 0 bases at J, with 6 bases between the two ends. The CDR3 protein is CASSQDQGSGANVLTF. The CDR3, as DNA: TGTGCCAGCAGCCAAGATCAAGGCTCTGGGGCCAACGTCCTGACTTTC.

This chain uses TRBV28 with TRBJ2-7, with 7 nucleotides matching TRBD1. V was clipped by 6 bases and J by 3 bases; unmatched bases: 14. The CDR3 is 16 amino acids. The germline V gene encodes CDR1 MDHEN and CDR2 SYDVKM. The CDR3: CASSPITGERDYEQYF. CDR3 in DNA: TGTGCCAGCAGCCCTATCACAGGGGAAAGGGACTACGAGCAGTACTTC.

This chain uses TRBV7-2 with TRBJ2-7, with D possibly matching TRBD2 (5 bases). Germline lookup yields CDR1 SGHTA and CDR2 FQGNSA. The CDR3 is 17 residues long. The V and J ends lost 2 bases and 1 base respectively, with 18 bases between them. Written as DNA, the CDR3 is TGTGCCAGCAGCTTAATAACCCCCCCGGGGTCGTCCTACGAGCAGTACTTC. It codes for CASSLITPPGSSYEQYF.

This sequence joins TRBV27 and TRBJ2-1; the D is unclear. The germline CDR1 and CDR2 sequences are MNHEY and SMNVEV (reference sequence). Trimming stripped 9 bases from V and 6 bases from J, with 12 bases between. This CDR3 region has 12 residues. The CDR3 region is CASSAPSNEQFF. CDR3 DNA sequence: TGTGCCAGTTCTGCCCCAAGCAATGAGCAGTTCTTC.

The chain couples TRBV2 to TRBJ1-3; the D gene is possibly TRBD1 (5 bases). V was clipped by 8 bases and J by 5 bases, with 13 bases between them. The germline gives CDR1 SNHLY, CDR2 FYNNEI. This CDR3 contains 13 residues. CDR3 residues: CASCRGRRNTIYF. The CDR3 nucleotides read TGTGCCAGCTGTCGGGGCCGCAGAAACACCATATATTTT.

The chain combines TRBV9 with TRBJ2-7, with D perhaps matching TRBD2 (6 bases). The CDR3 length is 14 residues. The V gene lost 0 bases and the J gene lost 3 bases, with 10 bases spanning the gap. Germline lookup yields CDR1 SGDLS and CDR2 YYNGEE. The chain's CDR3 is CASSVGGAGYEQYF. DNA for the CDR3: TGTGCCAGCAGCGTAGGCGGGGCGGGCTACGAGCAGTACTTC.

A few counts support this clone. The CDR3 DNA is TGTGCCAGCAGCACACCCGAGGGGGGCCAGGTTGAGCAGTTCTTC. Its translation is CASSTPEGGQVEQFF. The V and J genes are TRBV6-6 and TRBJ2-1; TRBD1 or TRBD2 may be the D gene (6 bases each). Trimming took off 6 bases at V and 9 bases at J, with 21 bases between the two ends. The CDR3 consists of 15 residues. Germline V gives CDR1 MNHNY, CDR2 SVGAGI (reference sequence).

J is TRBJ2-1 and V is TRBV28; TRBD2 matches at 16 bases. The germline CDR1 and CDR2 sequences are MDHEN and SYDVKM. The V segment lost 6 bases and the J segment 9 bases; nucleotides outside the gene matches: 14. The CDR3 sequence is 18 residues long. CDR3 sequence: CASRSPPGLAGGPSEQFF. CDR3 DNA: TGTGCCAGCAGATCGCCGCCGGGACTAGCGGGAGGGCCGAGTGAGCAGTTCTTC.

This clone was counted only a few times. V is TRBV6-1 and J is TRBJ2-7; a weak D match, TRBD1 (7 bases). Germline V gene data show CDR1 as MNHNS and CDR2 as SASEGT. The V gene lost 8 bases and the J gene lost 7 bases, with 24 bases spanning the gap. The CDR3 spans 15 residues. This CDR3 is CASGGRGGIVGEQYF. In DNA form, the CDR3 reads TGTGCCAGCGGGGGGAGAGGGGGCATTGTGGGAGAGCAGTACTTC.

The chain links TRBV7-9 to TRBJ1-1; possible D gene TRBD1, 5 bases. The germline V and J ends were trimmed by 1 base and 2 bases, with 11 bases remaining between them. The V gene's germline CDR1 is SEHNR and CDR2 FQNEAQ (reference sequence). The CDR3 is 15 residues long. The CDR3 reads CASSLVVGGNTEAFF. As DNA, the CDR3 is TGTGCCAGCAGCTTAGTTGTGGGGGGAAACACTGAAGCTTTCTTT.

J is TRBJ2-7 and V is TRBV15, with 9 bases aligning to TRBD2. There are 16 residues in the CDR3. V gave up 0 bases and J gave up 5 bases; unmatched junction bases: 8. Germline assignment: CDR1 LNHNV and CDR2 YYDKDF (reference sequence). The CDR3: CATSRDRASGNHEQYF. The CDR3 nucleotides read TGTGCCACCAGCAGAGATAGGGCTAGCGGGAACCACGAGCAGTACTTC.

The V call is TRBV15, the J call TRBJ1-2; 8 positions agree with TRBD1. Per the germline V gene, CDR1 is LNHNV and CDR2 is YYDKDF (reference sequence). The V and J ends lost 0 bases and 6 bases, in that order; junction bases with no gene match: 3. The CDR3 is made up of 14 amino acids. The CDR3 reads CATSRERTGNGYTF. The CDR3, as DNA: TGTGCCACCAGCAGAGAGCGGACAGGGAATGGCTACACCTTC.

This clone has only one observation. CDR3: CASSSTGYSNYGYTF. CDR3 coding DNA: TGTGCCAGCAGCTCTACGGGGTATTCAAACTATGGCTACACCTTC. The chain joins TRBV7-9 to TRBJ1-2; D unresolved. Between the trimmed V and J ends, which lost 4 bases and 2 bases, there was a span of 14 bases. The CDR3 length is 15 residues. The germline V gene encodes CDR1 SEHNR and CDR2 FQNEAQ (reference sequence).

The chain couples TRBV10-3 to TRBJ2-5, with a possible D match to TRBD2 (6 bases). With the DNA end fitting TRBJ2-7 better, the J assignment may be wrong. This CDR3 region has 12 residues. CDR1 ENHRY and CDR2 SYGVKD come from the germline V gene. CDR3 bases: TGTGCCATCAGCGGAGGGATCTACGAGCAGTACTTC. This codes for CAISGGIYEQYF.

The CDR3 is CASSLDGTPDTQYF. The CDR3 DNA reads as TGTGCCAGCAGCCTAGACGGTACCCCAGATACGCAGTATTTT. This sequence joins TRBV9 and TRBJ2-3, with D hard to call. The CDR3 totals 14 residues. Germline V gene lookup returns CDR1 SGDLS and CDR2 YYNGEE. Trimming stripped 4 bases from V and 4 bases from J, with 13 bases between.

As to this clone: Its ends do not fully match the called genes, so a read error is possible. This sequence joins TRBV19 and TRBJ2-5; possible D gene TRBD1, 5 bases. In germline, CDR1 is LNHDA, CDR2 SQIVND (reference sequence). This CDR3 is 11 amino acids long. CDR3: CASSMFGRVHF. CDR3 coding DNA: TGTGCCAGTAGTATGTTCGGCAGGGTCCACTTC.

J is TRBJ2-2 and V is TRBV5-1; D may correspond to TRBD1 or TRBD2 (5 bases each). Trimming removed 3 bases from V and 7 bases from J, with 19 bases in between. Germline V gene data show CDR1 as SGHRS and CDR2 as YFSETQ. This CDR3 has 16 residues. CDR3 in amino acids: CASSYFAGTLGGELFF. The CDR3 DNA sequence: TGCGCCAGCAGCTACTTCGCCGGGACGCTCGGCGGGGAGCTGTTTTTT.

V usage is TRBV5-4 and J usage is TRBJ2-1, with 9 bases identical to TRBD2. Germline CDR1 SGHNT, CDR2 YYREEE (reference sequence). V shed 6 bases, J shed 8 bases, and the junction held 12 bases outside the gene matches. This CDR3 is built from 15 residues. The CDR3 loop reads CASTRAGGIGDEQFF. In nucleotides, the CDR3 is TGTGCCAGCACCCGAGCGGGGGGTATCGGGGATGAGCAGTTCTTC.

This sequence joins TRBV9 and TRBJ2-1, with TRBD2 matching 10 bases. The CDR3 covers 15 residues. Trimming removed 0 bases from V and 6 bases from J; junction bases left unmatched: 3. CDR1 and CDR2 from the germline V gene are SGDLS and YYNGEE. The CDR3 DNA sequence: TGTGCCAGCAGCGTAGATGCTAGCGGGGGCAATGAGCAGTTCTTC. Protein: CASSVDASGGNEQFF.

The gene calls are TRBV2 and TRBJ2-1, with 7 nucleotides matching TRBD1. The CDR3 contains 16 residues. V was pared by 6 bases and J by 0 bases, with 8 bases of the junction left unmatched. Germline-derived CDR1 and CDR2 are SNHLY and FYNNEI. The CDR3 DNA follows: TGTGCCAGCAGCAAGAACAGGGGTGGCTCCTACAATGAGCAGTTCTTC. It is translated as CASSKNRGGSYNEQFF. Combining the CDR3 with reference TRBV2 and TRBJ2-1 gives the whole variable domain EPEVTQTPSHQVTQMGQEVILRCVPISNHLYFYWYRQILGQKVEFLVSFYNNEISEKSEIFDDQFSVERPDGSNFTLKIRSTKLEDSAMYFCASSKNRGGSYNEQFFGPGTRLTVL.

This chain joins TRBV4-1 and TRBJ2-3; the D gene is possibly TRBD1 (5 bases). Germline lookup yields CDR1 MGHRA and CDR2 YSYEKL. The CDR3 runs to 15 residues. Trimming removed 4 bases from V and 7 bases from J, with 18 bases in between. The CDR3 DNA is TGCGCCAGCAGCCTAACAGACAGTCTAGATAATACGCAGTATTTT. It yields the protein CASSLTDSLDNTQYF.

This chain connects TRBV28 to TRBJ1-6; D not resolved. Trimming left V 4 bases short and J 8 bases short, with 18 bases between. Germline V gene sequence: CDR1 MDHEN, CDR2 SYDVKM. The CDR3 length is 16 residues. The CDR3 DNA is TGTGCCAGCAGTTATAATTACAGTGGGCGGGATTCACCCCTCCACTTT. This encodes CASSYNYSGRDSPLHF.

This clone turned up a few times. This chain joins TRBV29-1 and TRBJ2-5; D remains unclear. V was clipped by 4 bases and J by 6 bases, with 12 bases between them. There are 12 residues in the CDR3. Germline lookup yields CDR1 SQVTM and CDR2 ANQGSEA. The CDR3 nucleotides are TGCAGCGTTGTCCTCCCCATCAAGACCCAGTACTTC. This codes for CSVVLPIKTQYF.

CDR3 in DNA: TGTGCCAGCAGCTTGACTAGCGGGGGGGAGCAGCAGTTCTTC. Translating gives CASSLTSGGEQQFF. The chain joins TRBV11-3 to TRBJ2-1; 14 bases line up with TRBD2. Trimming cost V 3 bases and J 11 bases; bases outside gene matches: 3. The CDR3 extends over 14 amino acids. Germline values: CDR1 SGHNT, CDR2 YENEEA.

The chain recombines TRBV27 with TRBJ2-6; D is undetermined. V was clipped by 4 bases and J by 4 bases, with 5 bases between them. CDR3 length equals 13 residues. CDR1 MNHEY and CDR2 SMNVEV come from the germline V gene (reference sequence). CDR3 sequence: CASSSEGANVLTF. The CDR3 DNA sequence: TGTGCCAGCAGTTCAGAAGGGGCCAACGTCCTGACTTTC.

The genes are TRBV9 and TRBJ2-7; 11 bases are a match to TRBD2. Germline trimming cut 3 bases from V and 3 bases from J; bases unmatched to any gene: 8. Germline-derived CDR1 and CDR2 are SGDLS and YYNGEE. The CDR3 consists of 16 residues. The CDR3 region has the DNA TGTGCCAGCAGCGCGGAACCGGGACTAGCGGTCTACGAGCAGTACTTC. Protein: CASSAEPGLAVYEQYF.